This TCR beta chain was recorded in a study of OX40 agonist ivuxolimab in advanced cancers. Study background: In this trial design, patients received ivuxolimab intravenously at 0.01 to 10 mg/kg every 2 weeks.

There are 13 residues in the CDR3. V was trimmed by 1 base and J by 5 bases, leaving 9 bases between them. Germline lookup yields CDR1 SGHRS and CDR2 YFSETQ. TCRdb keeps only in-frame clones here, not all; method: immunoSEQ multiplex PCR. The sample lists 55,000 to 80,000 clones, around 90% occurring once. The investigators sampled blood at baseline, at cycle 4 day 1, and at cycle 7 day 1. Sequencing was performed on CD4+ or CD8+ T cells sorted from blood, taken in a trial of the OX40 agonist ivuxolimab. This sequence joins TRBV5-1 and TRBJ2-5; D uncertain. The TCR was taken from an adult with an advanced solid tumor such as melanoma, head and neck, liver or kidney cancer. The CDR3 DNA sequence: TGCGCCAGCAGCTTGACAGTGGGGGAGACCCAGTACTTC. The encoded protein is CASSLTVGETQYF.